The sequence of this T cell receptor beta chain was determined in a study of T-cell memory formation after mild COVID-19. TCRdb redid the calling of the 5' RACE reads with MiXCR, one entry per CDR3 protein. Of around 400,000 distinct CDR3 sequences in the sample, about 24% were seen once. This clonotype showed up just a few times. Its specificity is unknown. Study conclusions and caveats: Later expanders leaned CD4+, whereas day 15 to 85 contracting clones were balanced CD4/CD8. Researchers report contracting CD4+ clones mostly in CM and EM, with CD8+ clones in EMRA. Pre-infection memory showed some responding clones, and this suggested that cross-reactive memory joined.

CDR3 length: 12 amino acids. V lost 5 bases to trimming and J lost 7 bases, with 11 bases between them. Looked up from germline, CDR1 is SGHVS and CDR2 is FQNEAQ. Sequenced: PBMCs or a T cell subset sorted from them (not recorded which). The clonotype comes from an adult woman who had mild COVID-19 (a few samples of this study predate the infection). Cell type and time point are not known. V usage is TRBV7-8 and J usage is TRBJ2-5; D may match TRBD1 or TRBD2 (5 bases each). This chain's CDR3 is CASSLEGWTQYF. Here the CDR3 DNA reads TGTGCCAGCAGCCTAGAGGGGTGGACCCAGTACTTC.